One and the same sample provided the 27 T cell receptor beta chains below, sequenced in a study of T cell clonotyping in hematopoietic cell transplantation. Data came from immunoSEQ multiplex PCR; TCRdb stores just in-frame clones and leaves some out. The sample holds 25,000 to 30,000 clones, under 95% seen once. The time point is: recipient sample about 28 days before transplant, after cytoreduction. This specimen was peripheral blood mononuclear cells, taken before stem cell transplant. These TCRs come from a man aged 50-60 years with acute myeloid leukemia. Some clones in this sample may be carry-over from other donors' samples.

The V gene is TRBV7-2, the J gene TRBJ2-3, with D possibly TRBD2 on 5 matching bases. The CDR3 totals 13 residues. Trimming removed 6 bases from V and 2 bases from J, with 9 bases in between. The germline V gene has CDR1 SGHTA and CDR2 FQGNSA. The CDR3 spells CASRRTYTDTQYF. DNA for the CDR3: TGTGCCAGCAGAAGGACTTACACAGATACGCAGTATTTT.

This clone turned up a few times. The chain is built from TRBV7-2 and TRBJ2-7, with TRBD1 identical over 9 bases. The germline V gene encodes CDR1 SGHTA and CDR2 FQGNSA. The ends lost 5 bases at V and 6 bases at J; junction bases unmatched: 5. The CDR3 length is 13 residues. Here the CDR3 reads CASSSGQGREQYF. The DNA of the CDR3 is TGTGCCAGCAGCAGCGGACAGGGGCGCGAGCAGTACTTC.

This clone was detected once. The chain links TRBV9 to TRBJ2-7; D possibly corresponds to TRBD1 (6 bases). Trimming shortened V by 3 bases and J by 5 bases, and 15 bases separated the two germline ends. Germline lookup yields CDR1 SGDLS and CDR2 YYNGEE. This CDR3 is 14 amino acids long. CDR3 sequence: CASSGGRGVDEQYF. CDR3 in DNA: TGTGCCAGCAGCGGGGGGCGAGGCGTTGACGAGCAGTACTTC.

This chain joins TRBV9 and TRBJ1-1; the match to TRBD1 covers 7 bases. Germline assignment: CDR1 SGDLS and CDR2 YYNGEE. The trim removed 0 bases at V and 7 bases at J, leaving 9 bases unmatched. The CDR3 consists of 15 residues. The CDR3 sequence is CASSVEGQGVGEAFF. In DNA form, the CDR3 reads TGTGCCAGCAGCGTAGAGGGCCAGGGGGTGGGTGAAGCTTTCTTT.

The chain couples TRBV9 to TRBJ2-3; 14 bases agree with TRBD2. The J segment lost 5 bases and the V segment lost 3 bases, leaving 11 bases of the junction unmatched. This CDR3 has 18 amino acids. Germline V gene data show CDR1 as SGDLS and CDR2 as YYNGEE. The CDR3 nucleotides are TGTGCCAGCAGCGGACGACCGACTAGCGGGGGGGCCAGAGATACGCAGTATTTT. This encodes CASSGRPTSGGARDTQYF.

The chain recombines TRBV5-1 with TRBJ2-7; D gene unclear. Germline V gene lookup returns CDR1 SGHRS and CDR2 YFSETQ. The CDR3 is 13 residues long. Trimming removed 3 bases from V and 5 bases from J, with 12 bases in between. In DNA, the CDR3 is TGCGCCAGCAGCTCGAATCAAGTTGACGAGCAGTACTTC. Translating gives CASSSNQVDEQYF.

The CDR3: CASSTTSVNTGELFF. Written as DNA, the CDR3 is TGTGCCAGTAGTACTACTAGCGTTAACACCGGGGAGCTGTTTTTT. The rearrangement links TRBV19 to TRBJ2-2; the match to TRBD2 covers 7 bases. CDR3 length: 15 amino acids. Germline-derived CDR1 and CDR2 are LNHDA and SQIVND (reference sequence). The ends lost 4 bases at V and 2 bases at J; junction bases unmatched: 4.

A word on this clone: A read error may produce the germline difference seen at one junction end. The chain joins TRBV28 to TRBJ2-7; the match to TRBD2 covers 9 bases. Germline-derived CDR1 and CDR2 are MDHEN and SYDVKM. The CDR3 runs to 16 residues. CDR3 amino acids: CASSLGPTSGTYAQYF. The CDR3 region has the DNA TGTGCCAGCAGTTTAGGCCCGACTAGCGGAACCTACGCGCAGTACTTC.

This clone was recorded once. This chain links TRBV6-5 with TRBJ2-7; 9 positions match TRBD1. CDR3 length: 13 amino acids. With V trimmed by 8 bases and J by 7 bases, 9 bases remained unmatched. Germline V gene lookup returns CDR1 MNHEY and CDR2 SVGAGI. CDR3 residues: CASGRQGVGEQYF. In DNA, the CDR3 is TGTGCCAGCGGGAGACAGGGGGTTGGGGAGCAGTACTTC.

This chain links TRBV30 with TRBJ2-2; D may correspond to TRBD1 or TRBD2 (5 bases each). Germline V gene sequence: CDR1 GTSNPN, CDR2 SVGIG (reference sequence). There are 13 residues in the CDR3. CDR3 residues: CGGLRPNTGELFF. The DNA of the CDR3 is TGTGGGGGGTTACGGCCCAACACCGGGGAGCTGTTTTTT.

The rearrangement joins TRBV5-6 to TRBJ1-4; D remains unclear. Trimming removed 4 bases from V and 8 bases from J, with 15 bases in between. Germline assignment: CDR1 SGHDT and CDR2 YYEEEE. This CDR3 is 14 amino acids long. CDR3 region: CASSLGGFGEKLFF. The CDR3 DNA sequence: TGTGCCAGCAGCCTGGGTGGATTCGGAGAAAAACTGTTTTTT.

The chain uses TRBV11-2 and TRBJ2-3; D is undetermined. The CDR3 is 13 amino acids. Trimming shortened V by 3 bases and J by 7 bases, and 11 bases separated the two germline ends. CDR1 is SGHAT, CDR2 FQNNGV, per germline. The CDR3: CASSFTLRNTQYF. In nucleotides, the CDR3 is TGTGCCAGCAGCTTCACGTTGAGGAATACGCAGTATTTT.

The CDR3 DNA reads as TGTGCCAGCAGCTCCCTCGGGGCCTTCTATGGCTACACCTTC. Encoded protein: CASSSLGAFYGYTF. V usage is TRBV9 and J usage is TRBJ1-2; possibly TRBD1 for D (5 bases). Per the germline V gene, CDR1 is SGDLS and CDR2 is YYNGEE. V lost 4 bases and J lost 4, with 14 bases in between. CDR3 size: 14 residues.

The chain links TRBV30 to TRBJ2-1; TRBD2 matches at 12 bases. Losses at the gene ends were 6 bases for V and 7 bases for J; bases not matched to a gene: 13. In germline, CDR1 is GTSNPN, CDR2 SVGIG (reference sequence). This CDR3 has 16 amino acids. In DNA, the CDR3 is TGTGCCTGCCCGGGGGCTAGCGGGAGGGCGAGGAATGAGCAGTTCTTC. Residues: CACPGASGRARNEQFF.

The J gene is TRBJ2-7, the V gene TRBV27; 8 bases agree with TRBD2. CDR1 and CDR2 (germline): MNHEY, SMNVEV (reference sequence). V trimming: 7 bases; J trimming: 5 bases; junction bases outside the gene matches: 16. The CDR3 is 16 residues long. The chain's CDR3 is CASTPTAGTRGHEQYF. In nucleotides, the CDR3 is TGTGCCAGCACCCCGACGGCCGGGACTAGGGGCCACGAGCAGTACTTC.

The V and J genes are TRBV4-3 and TRBJ2-1; no reliable D call. The CDR3 totals 17 residues. Trimming left V 1 base short and J 3 bases short, with 16 bases between. The V gene's germline CDR1 is LGHNA and CDR2 YSLEER. The CDR3 sequence: CASSQGMGKPVYNEQFF. Written as DNA, the CDR3 is TGCGCCAGCAGCCAAGGAATGGGAAAGCCGGTCTACAATGAGCAGTTCTTC.

The chain couples TRBV11-2 to TRBJ1-2; D ambiguous. The CDR3 contains 15 residues. Trimming pared 5 bases from V and 0 bases from J, leaving 13 bases between. Germline V CDR1 and CDR2: SGHAT, FQNNGV. CDR3 residues: CASSLAGLANYGYTF. As DNA, the CDR3 is TGTGCCAGCAGCCTAGCGGGGTTAGCTAACTATGGCTACACCTTC.

The chain recombines TRBV4-3 with TRBJ2-7; D is unresolved. The CDR3 consists of 13 residues. The ends were cut back, 0 bases at V and 6 bases at J, with 9 bases in the middle. Germline V gene sequence: CDR1 LGHNA, CDR2 YSLEER. This chain's CDR3 is CASSQDIFREQYF. For the CDR3, the DNA is TGCGCCAGCAGCCAAGATATCTTTCGCGAGCAGTACTTC.

The chain employs TRBV9 and TRBJ2-6; no firm D call. V lost 0 bases to trimming and J lost 4 bases, with 8 bases between them. Per germline, CDR1 SGDLS and CDR2 YYNGEE. This CDR3 region has 15 residues. CDR3 nucleotide sequence: TGTGCCAGCAGCGTAGGGCTTACCGGGGCCAACGTCCTGACTTTC. It specifies CASSVGLTGANVLTF.

This chain uses TRBV28 with TRBJ2-5, with 8 bases matching TRBD1. The V segment lost 3 bases and the J segment 5 bases; nucleotides outside the gene matches: 5. Germline V gene data show CDR1 as MDHEN and CDR2 as SYDVKM. The CDR3 runs to 14 residues. CDR3 sequence (DNA): TGTGCCAGCAGTTTTAGGACAGGGTGGGAGACCCAGTACTTC. This sequence encodes CASSFRTGWETQYF.

The CDR3 loop reads CASSQELSGGEKLFF. The CDR3 DNA follows: TGCGCCAGCAGCCAAGAGCTTTCCGGGGGCGAAAAACTGTTTTTT. The chain uses TRBV4-3 and TRBJ1-4, with D perhaps TRBD1 (6 bases). V dropped 0 bases and J dropped 8 bases, with 13 bases sitting between them. This CDR3 contains 15 residues. CDR1 is LGHNA and CDR2 is YSLEER in the germline V gene.

The CDR3 loop reads CASSVISSGANVLTF. CDR3 coding DNA: TGTGCCAGCAGCGTAATAAGCTCTGGGGCCAACGTCCTGACTTTC. The chain combines TRBV9 with TRBJ2-6; D gene uncertain. V shed 1 base and J shed 0 bases, with 5 bases lying between them. Germline loops: CDR1 SGDLS, CDR2 YYNGEE. The CDR3 loop spans 15 amino acids. Combining the CDR3 with reference TRBV9 and TRBJ2-6 gives the whole variable domain DSGVTQTPKHLITATGQRVTLRCSPRSGDLSVYWYQQSLDQGLQFLIQYYNGEERAKGNILERFSAQQFPDLHSELNLSSLELGDSALYFCASSVISSGANVLTFGAGSRLTVL.

The gene calls are TRBV11-2 and TRBJ1-5; D remains ambiguous. Germline assignment: CDR1 SGHAT and CDR2 FQNNGV. The CDR3 totals 13 residues. V lost 0 bases, J lost 4 bases, and 4 bases lay in between. In nucleotides, the CDR3 is TGTGCCAGCAGCTTAGACGGAAATCAGCCCCAGCATTTT. Translating it yields CASSLDGNQPQHF.

A word on this clone: Its ends do not fully match the called genes, so a read error is possible. This chain uses TRBV19 with TRBJ2-2; TRBD2 aligns across 14 bases. The CDR3 loop spans 19 amino acids. Germline V lookup: CDR1 LNHDA, CDR2 SQIVND (reference sequence). This CDR3 is CASNIGRGLAGGNTGELFF. The CDR3 coding sequence is TGTGCCAGTAATATAGGCCGAGGACTAGCGGGGGGGAACACCGGGGAGCTGTTTTTT.

The rearrangement links TRBV19 to TRBJ2-7; TRBD1 agrees at 9 bases. The germline V gene encodes CDR1 LNHDA and CDR2 SQIVND (reference sequence). Trimming took 6 bases from V and 6 from J; bases not matched to a gene: 6. This CDR3 comprises 13 residues. CDR3 loop: CASSPQGAGEQYF. CDR3 DNA sequence: TGTGCCAGTAGCCCACAGGGGGCGGGCGAGCAGTACTTC.

The rearrangement uses TRBV7-2 and TRBJ2-1; 9 nucleotides agree with TRBD2. Trimming took 10 bases from V and 12 from J; bases not matched to a gene: 19. The germline V gene has CDR1 SGHTA and CDR2 FQGNSA. The CDR3 totals 15 residues. For the CDR3, the DNA is TGTGCCACCGCAAAAGTGAGCGGGGGGCCAGGCTGGCAGTTCTTC. Its protein product is CATAKVSGGPGWQFF.

The chain joins TRBV30 to TRBJ2-6; no firm D call. V was pared by 2 bases and J by 0 bases, with 8 bases between. Germline CDR1 and CDR2: GTSNPN and SVGIG (reference sequence). The CDR3 is 15 amino acids. In DNA form, the CDR3 reads TGTGCCTGGAGTATCGGGCCCTCTGGGGCCAACGTCCTGACTTTC. Translating it yields CAWSIGPSGANVLTF.